This T cell receptor beta chain was sequenced for a study of T cell repertoires in cytomegalovirus infection. Across the study: Use of recently identified HLA-C-restricted and well-studied HLA-B-restricted CMV epitopes was part of the study. Public TCR beta signature analysis indicated the presence of both CMV infection and matching HLA type.

Study conclusions and caveats: Summed public TCR beta family frequency identified CMV carriers bearing the relevant HLA.

As regards this clonotype: The antigen is undetermined.

One entry per CDR3 protein, called by TCRdb with MiXCR from the reads. The sample contains about 480,000 distinct CDR3 sequences, roughly a third of which appear only once. Trimming at V came to 4 bases and at J to 9 bases, leaving 4 bases not matched to a gene. The CDR3 contains 15 residues. This receptor was taken from a human donor in good health (CMV status not recorded). Some clones in this sample may be carry-over from other donors' samples. Sequences were derived from cultured PBMCs, sampled from culture after CMV antigen stimulation. This chain links TRBV12-3 or TRBV12-4 with TRBJ2-1; 15 bases fit TRBD2. CDR3 region: CASSSGLAGGPEQFF. CDR3 coding DNA: TGTGCCAGCAGTTCCGGACTAGCGGGAGGGCCTGAGCAGTTCTTC.